These T cell receptor beta chains were read from a single sample in a study of cytotoxic CD8 clonotypes in ibrutinib-treated CLL. TCRdb's copy holds only in-frame clones and misses some; the assay was immunoSEQ multiplex PCR. The data contain about 200,000 clones, roughly 79% of them singletons. Specimen: PBMCs, collected after 12 months of ibrutinib treatment. The receptors shown here come from a human donor with chronic lymphocytic leukemia. CDR3s include the opening cysteine and the closing phenylalanine or tryptophan. The D gene is left open where the match is weak. The size of a clone is reported for some rows only, either as once, few or many, or as a class for expanded clones.

V gene	D gene	J gene	clone size	CDR3 protein	CDR3 DNA
TRBV7-8	TRBD2	TRBJ2-7	.	CASSLGGLAGFEQYF	TGTGCCAGCAGCTTAGGGGGACTAGCGGGATTTGAGCAGTACTTC
TRBV5-1	.	TRBJ1-3	.	CASSLGQLRNTIYF	TGCGCCAGCAGCCTCGGACAGCTTAGAAACACCATATATTTT
TRBV27	TRBD2	TRBJ2-7	.	CASSAPTSGIYEQYF	TGTGCCAGCAGTGCCCCGACTAGCGGGATCTACGAGCAGTACTTC
TRBV2	TRBD2	TRBJ2-7	.	CASSAPAGGISYEQYF	TGTGCCAGCAGTGCTCCCGCGGGAGGGATTTCCTACGAGCAGTACTTC
TRBV19	.	TRBJ2-7	.	CASSPIGARFAYEQYF	TGTGCCAGTAGCCCCATTGGAGCCAGGTTTGCCTACGAGCAGTACTTC
TRBV19	.	TRBJ2-3	few	CASSTEITDTQYF	TGTGCCAGTAGTACCGAAATCACAGATACGCAGTATTTT
TRBV28	.	TRBJ1-2	.	CASSPGTMWGYTF	TGTGCCAGCAGTCCCGGGACCATGTGGGGCTACACCTTC
TRBV27	.	TRBJ2-1	many	CASRLNNEQFF	TGTGCCAGCAGACTAAACAATGAGCAGTTCTTC
TRBV7-3	.	TRBJ1-1	.	CASSPTGSWVEAFF	TGTGCCAGCAGCCCAACGGGGTCCTGGGTTGAAGCTTTCTTT
TRBV11-2	TRBD1	TRBJ1-4	.	CASTLLRTGEKLFF	TGTGCCAGCACCCTCCTTAGGACAGGTGAAAAACTGTTTTTT
TRBV20-1	.	TRBJ2-3	once	CSARDSAQYF	TGCAGTGCTAGAGATAGCGCGCAGTATTTT
TRBV10-3	.	TRBJ1-2	.	CAISESGTSYGYTF	TGTGCCATCAGTGAGTCTGGCACCAGCTATGGCTACACCTTC
TRBV7-6	.	TRBJ1-3	few	CASSLGPSSGNTIYF	TGTGCCAGCAGCTTAGGACCGAGCTCTGGAAACACCATATATTTT
TRBV4-2	TRBD1	TRBJ2-7	.	CASSHGQGLEQYF	TGTGCCAGCAGCCATGGACAGGGGCTCGAGCAGTACTTC
TRBV18	TRBD1	TRBJ1-2	.	CASSRDSSGTGVHGYTF	TGTGCCAGCTCACGAGATTCATCCGGGACAGGGGTTCATGGCTACACCTTC
TRBV5-1	.	TRBJ2-3	.	CASSPGRVPDTQYF	TGCGCCAGCAGCCCAGGCAGGGTCCCAGATACGCAGTATTTT
TRBV10-1	.	TRBJ1-2	.	CASSDGIVEDSGYTF	TGCGCCAGCAGTGATGGGATCGTTGAGGACAGTGGCTACACCTTC
TRBV29-1	.	TRBJ2-3	.	CSVGSGPTDTQYF	TGCAGCGTTGGGAGCGGACCCACAGATACGCAGTATTTT
TRBV9	.	TRBJ2-5	.	CASSVEGRQETQYF	TGTGCCAGCAGCGTAGAAGGTAGACAAGAGACCCAGTACTTC
TRBV28	.	TRBJ2-5	once	CATRGVVGSYQETQYF	TGTGCCACACGGGGCGTTGTGGGGTCGTACCAAGAGACCCAGTACTTC
TRBV2	.	TRBJ1-5	.	CASCIVQGNQPQHF	TGTGCCAGCTGCATCGTCCAGGGGAATCAGCCCCAGCATTTT
TRBV2	.	TRBJ2-5	.	CASGRPGTPNQETQYF	TGTGCCAGCGGACGTCCCGGCACCCCTAACCAAGAGACCCAGTACTTC
TRBV7-7	.	TRBJ2-5	.	CASSLASGQETQYF	TGTGCTAGCAGCTTAGCTTCAGGTCAAGAGACCCAGTACTTC
TRBV6-6	.	TRBJ1-1	.	CASLSGRFEAFF	TGTGCCAGCCTCTCGGGCAGGTTTGAAGCTTTCTTT
TRBV5-1	TRBD2	TRBJ2-1	.	CASSFYRGGGNEQFF	TGCGCCAGCAGCTTCTATCGCGGGGGAGGCAATGAGCAGTTCTTC
TRBV5-1	TRBD1	TRBJ1-5	.	CASSYGQGEQPQHF	TGCGCCAGCAGCTACGGACAGGGTGAACAGCCCCAGCATTTT
TRBV11-3	TRBD1	TRBJ2-1	.	CASSLGGGTGPYNEQFF	TGTGCCAGCAGCTTAGGGGGAGGGACAGGGCCCTACAATGAGCAGTTCTTC
TRBV7-8	.	TRBJ2-2	.	CASSLGAGNTGELFF	TGTGCCAGCAGCTTAGGGGCAGGGAACACCGGGGAGCTGTTTTTT
TRBV9	.	TRBJ1-1	.	CASSGDTASAFF	TGTGCCAGCAGCGGTGACACGGCGAGTGCTTTCTTT
TRBV5-6	.	TRBJ2-2	.	CASSFGQDELFF	TGTGCCAGCAGCTTCGGGCAAGACGAGCTGTTTTTT
TRBV11-2	.	TRBJ2-1	.	CASSPLNRRRNEQFF	TGTGCCAGCAGCCCCCTGAATCGTAGGCGAAATGAGCAGTTCTTC
TRBV4-2	TRBD2	TRBJ2-7	.	CASSSMESGSDEQYF	TGTGCCAGCAGCTCCATGGAAAGCGGGAGCGACGAGCAGTACTTC
TRBV11-2	.	TRBJ1-1	.	CASSLLTALGTEAFF	TGTGCCAGCAGCTTATTGACGGCTTTGGGCACTGAAGCTTTCTTT
TRBV10-2	.	TRBJ1-5	.	CASSEQGVNQPQHF	TGCGCCAGCAGTGAACAGGGCGTAAATCAGCCCCAGCATTTT
TRBV9	.	TRBJ1-2	.	CASSPRDTLYGYTF	TGTGCCAGCAGCCCCCGGGACACCCTCTATGGCTACACCTTC
TRBV19	.	TRBJ1-2	.	CASSRPGIDYGYTF	TGTGCCAGTAGTAGGCCCGGGATTGACTATGGCTACACCTTC
TRBV2	.	TRBJ2-7	many	CASSRTGEQYF	TGTGCCAGCAGTCGGACTGGAGAGCAGTACTTC
TRBV5-8	.	TRBJ1-2	once	CASSFGGNYGYTF	TGTGCCAGCAGCTTCGGGGGTAACTATGGCTACACCTTC
TRBV5-1	TRBD1	TRBJ2-1	once	CASNRQGGNEQFF	TGCGCCAGCAACCGACAGGGCGGTAATGAGCAGTTCTTC
TRBV9	.	TRBJ2-3	.	CASSVEIWEQGPDTQYF	TGTGCCAGCAGCGTAGAGATCTGGGAACAGGGCCCAGATACGCAGTATTTT
TRBV6-1	TRBD1	TRBJ1-4	once	CASSNSGQGEKLFF	TGTGCCAGCAGTAACAGCGGACAGGGCGAAAAACTGTTTTTT
TRBV7-2	.	TRBJ2-1	.	CASSSASVFGGHNEQFF	TGTGCCAGCAGCTCAGCTTCCGTTTTTGGAGGGCACAATGAGCAGTTCTTC
TRBV10-3	.	TRBJ1-4	.	CAISRGGSEKLFF	TGTGCCATCAGCCGCGGGGGTAGTGAAAAACTGTTTTTT
TRBV9	.	TRBJ1-1	.	CASSPHPGTTEAFF	TGTGCCAGCAGCCCTCATCCAGGGACCACTGAAGCTTTCTTT
TRBV6-1	.	TRBJ2-7	.	CASSLREEVEQYF	TGTGCCAGCAGCTTGCGGGAAGAAGTTGAGCAGTACTTC
TRBV18	TRBD1	TRBJ1-1	.	CASSLNSGTGNTEAFF	TGTGCCAGCTCATTGAACTCCGGGACAGGAAACACTGAAGCTTTCTTT
TRBV10-3	TRBD1	TRBJ2-5	.	CATAGTDQETQYF	TGTGCCACAGCCGGGACAGACCAAGAGACCCAGTACTTC
TRBV6-5	TRBD2	TRBJ2-5	.	CASSSTSGGWETQYF	TGTGCCAGCAGTTCGACTAGCGGGGGGTGGGAGACCCAGTACTTC